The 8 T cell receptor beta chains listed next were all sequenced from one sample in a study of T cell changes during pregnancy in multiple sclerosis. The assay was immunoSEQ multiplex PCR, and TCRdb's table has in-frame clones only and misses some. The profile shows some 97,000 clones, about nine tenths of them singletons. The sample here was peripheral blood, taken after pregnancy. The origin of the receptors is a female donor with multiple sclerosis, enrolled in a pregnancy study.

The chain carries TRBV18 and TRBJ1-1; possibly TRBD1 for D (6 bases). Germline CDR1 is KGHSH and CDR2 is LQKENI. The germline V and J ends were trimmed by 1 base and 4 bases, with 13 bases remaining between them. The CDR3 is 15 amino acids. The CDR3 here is CASSPQWGQSTEAFF. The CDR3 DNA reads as TGTGCCAGCTCACCACAGTGGGGGCAGAGCACTGAAGCTTTCTTT.

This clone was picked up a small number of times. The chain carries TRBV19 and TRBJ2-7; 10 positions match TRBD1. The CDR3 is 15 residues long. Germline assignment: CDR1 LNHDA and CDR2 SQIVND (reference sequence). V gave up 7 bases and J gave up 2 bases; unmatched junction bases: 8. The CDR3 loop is CASTPGQGVTYEQYF. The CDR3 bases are TGTGCCAGTACCCCAGGACAGGGGGTTACCTACGAGCAGTACTTC.

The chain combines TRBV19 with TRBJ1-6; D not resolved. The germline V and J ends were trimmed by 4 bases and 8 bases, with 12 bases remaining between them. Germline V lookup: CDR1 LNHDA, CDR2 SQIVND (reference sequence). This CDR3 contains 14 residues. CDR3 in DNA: TGTGCCAGTAGTACCCAATTGTCGGATTCACCCCTCCACTTT. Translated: CASSTQLSDSPLHF.

This CDR3 reads CASSLGHGGPDTQYF. The CDR3 nucleotides are TGTGCCAGCAGCTTAGGCCATGGAGGGCCTGATACGCAGTATTTT. This chain uses TRBV13 with TRBJ2-3; the D gene is possibly TRBD2 (6 bases). The CDR3 is 15 amino acids. Trimming stripped 0 bases from V and 6 bases from J, with 13 bases between. The germline V gene encodes CDR1 PRHDT and CDR2 FYEKMQ (reference sequence). Supplemented by reference TRBV13 and TRBJ2-3, the full variable domain reads AAGVIQSPRHLIKEKRETATLKCYPIPRHDTVYWYQQGPGQDPQFLISFYEKMQSDKGSIPDRFSAQQFSDYHSELNMSSLELGDSALYFCASSLGHGGPDTQYFGPGTRLTVL.

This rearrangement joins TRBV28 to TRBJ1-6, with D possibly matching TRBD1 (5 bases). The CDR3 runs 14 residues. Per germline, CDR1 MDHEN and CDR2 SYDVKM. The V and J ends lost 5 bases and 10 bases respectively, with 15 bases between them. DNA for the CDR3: TGTGCCAGCAGTCGTGACAGTTTGGCGTCACCCCTCCACTTT. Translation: CASSRDSLASPLHF.

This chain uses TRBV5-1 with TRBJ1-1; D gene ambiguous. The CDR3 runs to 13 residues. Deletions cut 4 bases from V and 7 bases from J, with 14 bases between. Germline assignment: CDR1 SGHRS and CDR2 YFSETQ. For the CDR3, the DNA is TGCGCCAGCAGCCGGGAGGCTGGGGTTGAAGCTTTCTTT. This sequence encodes CASSREAGVEAFF.

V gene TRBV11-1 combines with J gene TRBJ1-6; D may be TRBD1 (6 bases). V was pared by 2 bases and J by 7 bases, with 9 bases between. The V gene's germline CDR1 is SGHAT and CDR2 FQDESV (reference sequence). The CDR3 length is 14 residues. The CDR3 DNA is TGTGCCAGCAGCTTACTACAGGGCAATTCACCCCTCCACTTT. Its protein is CASSLLQGNSPLHF.

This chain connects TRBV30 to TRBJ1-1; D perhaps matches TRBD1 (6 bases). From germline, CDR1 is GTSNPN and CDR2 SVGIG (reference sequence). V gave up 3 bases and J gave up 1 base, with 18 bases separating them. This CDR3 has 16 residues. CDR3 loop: CAWRIGGAGGNTEAFF. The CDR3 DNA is TGTGCCTGGAGAATTGGGGGGGCAGGAGGGAACACTGAAGCTTTCTTT. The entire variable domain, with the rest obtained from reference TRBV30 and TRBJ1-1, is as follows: SQTIHQWPATLVQPVGSPLSLECTVEGTSNPNLYWYRQAAGRGLQLLFYSVGIGQISSEVPQNLSASRPQDRQFILSSKKLLLSDSGFYLCAWRIGGAGGNTEAFFGQGTRLTVV.